This T cell receptor (beta chain) stems from a study of blood T cell repertoires in COVID-19. About the study: Samples came from the United States, Italy and Spain, spanning acute and convalescent COVID-19. PBMCs, B-cell-depleted T cells, or T cells were the source of the cDNA or gDNA that made up the material.

The CDR3 runs to 16 residues. The ends were cut back, 2 bases at V and 0 bases at J, with 10 bases in the middle. Per the germline V gene, CDR1 is KGHDR and CDR2 is SFDVKD. Study processing details: Using reference gene primer amplification, nucleated cell counts were estimated. TCRdb's copy holds only in-frame clones and misses some; the assay was immunoSEQ multiplex PCR. V, J and clone size reflect that table, while D and trimming were determined from the DNA. The sample shows approximately 100,000 clones, about 85% of them seen only once. The rearrangement links TRBV24-1 to TRBJ2-1; tentative D call: TRBD2 (6 bases). This TCR was sampled from a man aged 55 to 70 with acute or convalescent COVID-19. The specimen sequenced was peripheral blood. The CDR3 region has the DNA TGTGCCACCAGTGATTCAGACGGGAGCTCCTACAATGAGCAGTTCTTC. This encodes CATSDSDGSSYNEQFF.